This entry concerns a single TCR beta chain. Its target is not known. The entry originates in a study of Ad26.COV2.S vaccination and SARS-CoV-2 variants. The wider study: Participant was drawn from the COV1001 Ad26.COV2.S trial arm. The study gave Ad26.COV2.S intramuscularly, once or twice 56 days apart. Study-level results: Vaccine recipients surpassed placebo recipients in spike-specific TCR breadth.

Germline-derived CDR1 and CDR2 are LNHDA and SQIVND (reference sequence). Trimming removed 4 bases from V and 6 bases from J; junction bases left unmatched: 8. The CDR3 consists of 14 residues. The sample's treatment: approximately 18 received Ad26.COV2.S at low or high dose, single or two shots; 5 received placebo; per-sample allocation not given. Vaccine and placebo recipients were sampled on day 63 after the first injection. The table came from immunoSEQ multiplex PCR; TCRdb's copy has only in-frame clones and leaves some out. The sample shows 300,000 to 400,000 clones, around 89% of them seen only once.

This TCR derives from a person between 18 and 65 years old who received the Ad26.COV2.S COVID-19 vaccine or a placebo. The source was peripheral blood, collected in a trial of Ad26.COV2.S vaccine versus placebo. The V call is TRBV19, the J call TRBJ1-2; 7 bases match TRBD1. The CDR3 coding sequence is TGTGCCAGTAGTAGCAGCGGGACAGTCGATGGCTACACCTTC. This sequence encodes CASSSSGTVDGYTF.